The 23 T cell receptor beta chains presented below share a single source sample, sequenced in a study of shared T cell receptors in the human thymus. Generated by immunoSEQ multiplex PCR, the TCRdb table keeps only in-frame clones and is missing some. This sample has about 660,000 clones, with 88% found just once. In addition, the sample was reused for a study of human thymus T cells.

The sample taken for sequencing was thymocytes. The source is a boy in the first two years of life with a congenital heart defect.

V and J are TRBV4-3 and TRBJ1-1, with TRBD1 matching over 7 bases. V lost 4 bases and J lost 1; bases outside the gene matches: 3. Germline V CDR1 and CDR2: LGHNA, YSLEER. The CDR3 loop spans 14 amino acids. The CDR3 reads CASSPGTANTEAFF. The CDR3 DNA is TGCGCCAGCAGCCCCGGGACAGCGAACACTGAAGCTTTCTTT.

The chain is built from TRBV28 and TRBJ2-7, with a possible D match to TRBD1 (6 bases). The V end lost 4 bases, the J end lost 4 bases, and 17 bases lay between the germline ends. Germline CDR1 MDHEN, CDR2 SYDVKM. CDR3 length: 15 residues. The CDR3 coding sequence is TGTGCCAGCAGTTCACATCCGGTGGGGGCTTACGAGCAGTACTTC. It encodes CASSSHPVGAYEQYF.

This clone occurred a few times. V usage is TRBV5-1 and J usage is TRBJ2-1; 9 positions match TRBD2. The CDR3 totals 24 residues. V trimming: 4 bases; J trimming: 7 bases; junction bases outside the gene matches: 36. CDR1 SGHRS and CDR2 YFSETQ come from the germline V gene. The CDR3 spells CASSPRLAAHLEGAIEGYTNEQFF. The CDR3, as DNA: TGCGCCAGCAGCCCTAGACTAGCGGCCCATTTAGAGGGGGCCATAGAGGGCTACACGAATGAGCAGTTCTTC.

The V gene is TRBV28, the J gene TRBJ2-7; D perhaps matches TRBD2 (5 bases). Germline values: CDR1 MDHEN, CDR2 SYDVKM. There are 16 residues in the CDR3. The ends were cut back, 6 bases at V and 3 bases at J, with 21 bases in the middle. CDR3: CASRQHTSFCFYEQYF. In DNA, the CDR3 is TGTGCCAGCAGGCAGCATACTAGTTTCTGCTTCTACGAGCAGTACTTC.

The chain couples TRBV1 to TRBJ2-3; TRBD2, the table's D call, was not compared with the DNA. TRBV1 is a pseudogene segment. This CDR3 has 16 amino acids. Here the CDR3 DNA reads TGCACCAGCAGCCCGGGACTAGCGGGAGGGCCAGATACGCAGTATTTT. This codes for CTSSPGLAGGPDTQYF.

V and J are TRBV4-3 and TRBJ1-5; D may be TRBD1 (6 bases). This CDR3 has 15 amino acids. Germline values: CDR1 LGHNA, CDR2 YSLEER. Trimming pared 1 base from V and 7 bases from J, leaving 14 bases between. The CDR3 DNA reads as TGCGCCAGCAGCCAAGTGCACAGGGATGGGCAGCCCCAGCATTTT. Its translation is CASSQVHRDGQPQHF.

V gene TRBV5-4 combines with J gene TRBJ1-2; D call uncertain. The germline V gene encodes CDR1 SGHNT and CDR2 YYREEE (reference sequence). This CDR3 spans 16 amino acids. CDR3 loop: CVTQRSGPREGYGYTF. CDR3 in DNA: TGTGTCACTCAACGCTCCGGGCCTCGGGAGGGTTATGGCTACACCTTC.

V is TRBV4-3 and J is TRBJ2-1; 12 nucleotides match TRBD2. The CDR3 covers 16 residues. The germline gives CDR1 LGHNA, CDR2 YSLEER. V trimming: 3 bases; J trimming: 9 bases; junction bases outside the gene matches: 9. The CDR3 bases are TGCGCCAGCAGCCATGACCGACTAGCGGGAGAGGGTGAGCAGTTCTTC. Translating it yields CASSHDRLAGEGEQFF.

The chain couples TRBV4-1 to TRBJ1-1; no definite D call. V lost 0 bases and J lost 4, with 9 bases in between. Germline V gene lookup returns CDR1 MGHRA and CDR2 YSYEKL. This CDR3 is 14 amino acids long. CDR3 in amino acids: CASSQESGSTEAFF. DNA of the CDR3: TGCGCCAGCAGCCAAGAAAGCGGCAGCACTGAAGCTTTCTTT.

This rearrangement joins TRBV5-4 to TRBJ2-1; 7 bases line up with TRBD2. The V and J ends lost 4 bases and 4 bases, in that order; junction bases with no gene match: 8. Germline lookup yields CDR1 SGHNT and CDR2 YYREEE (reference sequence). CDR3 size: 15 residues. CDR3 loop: CASSALAGAYNEQFF. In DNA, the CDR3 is TGTGCCAGCAGCGCCTTGGCGGGAGCTTACAATGAGCAGTTCTTC.

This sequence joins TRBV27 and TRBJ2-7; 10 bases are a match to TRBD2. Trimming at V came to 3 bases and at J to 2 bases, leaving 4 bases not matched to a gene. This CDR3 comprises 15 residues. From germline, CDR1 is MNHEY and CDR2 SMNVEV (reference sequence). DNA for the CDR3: TGTGCCAGCAGTTTGACTAGCGGGCTTCCCTACGAGCAGTACTTC. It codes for CASSLTSGLPYEQYF.

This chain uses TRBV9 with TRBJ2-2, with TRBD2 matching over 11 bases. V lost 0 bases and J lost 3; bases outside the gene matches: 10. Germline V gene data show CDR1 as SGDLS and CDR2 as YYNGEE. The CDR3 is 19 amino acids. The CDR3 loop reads CASSVGSLAGVGHTGELFF. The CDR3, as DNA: TGTGCCAGCAGCGTAGGGTCACTAGCGGGAGTGGGGCACACCGGGGAGCTGTTTTTT.

The chain's CDR3 is CAISEEDNEQFF. Here the CDR3 DNA reads TGTGCCATCAGTGAGGAGGACAATGAGCAGTTCTTC. The chain links TRBV10-3 to TRBJ2-1; D is unclear. This CDR3 has 12 residues. Germline CDR1 ENHRY, CDR2 SYGVKD. V was clipped by 2 bases and J by 5 bases, with 4 bases between them.

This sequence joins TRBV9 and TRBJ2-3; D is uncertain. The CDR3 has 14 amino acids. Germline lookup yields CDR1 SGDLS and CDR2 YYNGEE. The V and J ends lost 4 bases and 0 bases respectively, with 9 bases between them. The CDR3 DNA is TGTGCCAGCAGCCGTAAAACTAGCACAGATACGCAGTATTTT. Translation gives CASSRKTSTDTQYF.

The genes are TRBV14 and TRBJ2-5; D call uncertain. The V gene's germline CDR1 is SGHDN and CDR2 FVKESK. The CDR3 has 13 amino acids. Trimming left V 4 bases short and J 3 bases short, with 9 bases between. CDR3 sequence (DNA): TGTGCCAGCAGCCCGGGTCCGAAAGAGACCCAGTACTTC. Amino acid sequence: CASSPGPKETQYF.

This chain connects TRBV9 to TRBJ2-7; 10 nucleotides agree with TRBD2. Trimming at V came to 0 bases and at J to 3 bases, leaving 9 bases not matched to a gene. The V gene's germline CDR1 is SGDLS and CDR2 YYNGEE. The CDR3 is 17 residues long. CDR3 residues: CASSVGRRTSGVYEQYF. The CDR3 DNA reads TGTGCCAGCAGCGTAGGTAGGCGAACTAGCGGGGTCTACGAGCAGTACTTC. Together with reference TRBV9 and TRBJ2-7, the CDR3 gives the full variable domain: DSGVTQTPKHLITATGQRVTLRCSPRSGDLSVYWYQQSLDQGLQFLIQYYNGEERAKGNILERFSAQQFPDLHSELNLSSLELGDSALYFCASSVGRRTSGVYEQYFGPGTRLTVT.

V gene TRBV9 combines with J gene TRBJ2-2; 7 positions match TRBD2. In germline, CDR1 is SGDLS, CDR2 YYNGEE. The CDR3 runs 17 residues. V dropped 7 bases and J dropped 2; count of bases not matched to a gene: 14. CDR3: CASGVREWEKNTGELFF. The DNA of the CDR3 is TGTGCCAGCGGGGTGCGGGAGTGGGAGAAAAACACCGGGGAGCTGTTTTTT.

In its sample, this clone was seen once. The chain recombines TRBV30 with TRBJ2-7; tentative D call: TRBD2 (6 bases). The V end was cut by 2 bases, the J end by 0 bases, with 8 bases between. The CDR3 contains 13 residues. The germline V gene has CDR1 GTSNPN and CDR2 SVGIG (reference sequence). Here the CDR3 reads CAWSRTNSYEQYF. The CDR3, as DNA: TGTGCCTGGAGTCGGACTAACTCCTACGAGCAGTACTTC.

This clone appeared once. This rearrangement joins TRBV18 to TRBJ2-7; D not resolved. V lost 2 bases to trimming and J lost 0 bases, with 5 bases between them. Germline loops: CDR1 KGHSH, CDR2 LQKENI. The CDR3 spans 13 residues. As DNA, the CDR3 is TGTGCCAGCTCACCAAGGAGCTCCTACGAGCAGTACTTC. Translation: CASSPRSSYEQYF.

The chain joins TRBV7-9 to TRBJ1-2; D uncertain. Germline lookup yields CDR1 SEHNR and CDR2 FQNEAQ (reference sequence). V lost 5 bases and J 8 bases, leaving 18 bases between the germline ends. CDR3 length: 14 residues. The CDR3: CASSASVPFTGYTF. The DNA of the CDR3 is TGTGCCAGCAGCGCCAGCGTACCATTCACCGGCTACACCTTC.

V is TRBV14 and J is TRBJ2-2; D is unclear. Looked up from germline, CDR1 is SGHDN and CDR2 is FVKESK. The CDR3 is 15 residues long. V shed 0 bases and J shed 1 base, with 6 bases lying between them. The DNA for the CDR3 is TGTGCCAGCAGCCAAGATCGAGAGAACACCGGGGAGCTGTTTTTT. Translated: CASSQDRENTGELFF.

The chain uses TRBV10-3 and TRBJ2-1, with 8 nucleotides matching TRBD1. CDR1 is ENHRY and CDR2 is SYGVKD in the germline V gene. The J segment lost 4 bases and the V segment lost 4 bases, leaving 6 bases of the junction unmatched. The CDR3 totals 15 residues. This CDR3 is CAISVSRDRYNEQFF. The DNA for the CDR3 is TGTGCCATCAGTGTATCCCGGGACAGGTACAATGAGCAGTTCTTC.

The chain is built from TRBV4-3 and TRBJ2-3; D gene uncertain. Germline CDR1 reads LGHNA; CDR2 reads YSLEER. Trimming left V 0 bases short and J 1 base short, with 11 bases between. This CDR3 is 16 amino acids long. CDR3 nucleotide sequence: TGCGCCAGCAGCCAAGAAATAGAGGCACGCACAGATACGCAGTATTTT. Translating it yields CASSQEIEARTDTQYF.